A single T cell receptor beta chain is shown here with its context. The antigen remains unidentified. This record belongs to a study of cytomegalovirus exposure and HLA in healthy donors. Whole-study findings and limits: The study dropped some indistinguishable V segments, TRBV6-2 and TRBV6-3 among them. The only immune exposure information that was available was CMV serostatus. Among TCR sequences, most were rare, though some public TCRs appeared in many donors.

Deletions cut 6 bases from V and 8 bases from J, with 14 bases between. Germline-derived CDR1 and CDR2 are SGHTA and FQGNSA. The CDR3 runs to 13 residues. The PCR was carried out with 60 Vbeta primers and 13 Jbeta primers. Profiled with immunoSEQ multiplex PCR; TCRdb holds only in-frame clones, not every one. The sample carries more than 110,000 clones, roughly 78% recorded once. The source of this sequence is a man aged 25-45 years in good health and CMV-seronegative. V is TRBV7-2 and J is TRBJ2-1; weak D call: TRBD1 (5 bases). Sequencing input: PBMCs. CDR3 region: CASRSAGLHEQFF. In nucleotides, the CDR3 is TGTGCCAGCAGAAGTGCAGGGTTGCATGAGCAGTTCTTC.